The entry below gives a single T cell receptor beta chain sequence along with its context. This CDR3 contains 13 residues. Germline values: CDR1 KGHSH, CDR2 LQKENI. Trimming pared 4 bases from V and 3 bases from J, leaving 9 bases between. The record originates from a study of cytomegalovirus exposure and HLA in healthy donors. Primers: 60 Vbeta forward and 13 Jbeta reverse. Data came from immunoSEQ multiplex PCR; TCRdb stores just in-frame clones and leaves some out. The table records 25,000 to 35,000 clones, about 65% of them present only once. V and J are TRBV18 and TRBJ1-1; D not certain. Sequenced: PBMCs. The sequence was obtained from a man aged 50 to 59 in good health and CMV-seropositive. The CDR3 nucleotides read TGTGCCAGCTCACAGGTTCGGGACACTGAAGCTTTCTTT. Translation: CASSQVRDTEAFF.